A single sample gave rise to the 12 T cell receptor beta chains below, sequenced in a study of cytomegalovirus exposure and HLA in healthy donors. PCR used 60 Vbeta primers and 13 Jbeta primers. Sequencing used immunoSEQ multiplex PCR; TCRdb keeps in-frame clones, though not all of them. The sample shows tens of thousands of clones, and 5.5% sits with its ten largest clones. Source material: PBMCs. Receptor source: a girl aged 5 to 17 in good health and CMV-seropositive.

The rearrangement uses TRBV5-4 and TRBJ2-7; the match to TRBD2 covers 10 bases. The CDR3 is made up of 14 amino acids. V gave up 4 bases and J gave up 2 bases; unmatched junction bases: 3. In germline, CDR1 is SGHNT, CDR2 YYREEE (reference sequence). The CDR3 DNA follows: TGTGCCAGCAGCCTTAGCGGGGGGCCCTACGAGCAGTACGTC. Encoded protein: CASSLSGGPYEQYV.

V usage is TRBV7-9 and J usage is TRBJ2-7, with 8 positions matching TRBD1. After removal of 3 bases from V and 7 bases from J, the junction contained 5 bases not matched to a gene. Germline-derived CDR1 and CDR2 are SEHNR and FQNEAQ (reference sequence). The CDR3 consists of 13 residues. CDR3 loop: CASSFRQGREQYF. DNA of the CDR3: TGTGCCAGCAGCTTCCGACAGGGGAGGGAGCAGTACTTC.

This chain joins TRBV19 and TRBJ2-7; a weak D match, TRBD1 (6 bases). Trimming stripped 3 bases from V and 3 bases from J, with 9 bases between. This CDR3 has 13 residues. Germline V lookup: CDR1 LNHDA, CDR2 SQIVND (reference sequence). CDR3 protein: CASSMNRDYEQYF. The DNA of the CDR3 is TGTGCCAGTAGTATGAACAGGGACTACGAGCAGTACTTC.

V and J are TRBV7-3 and TRBJ2-5, with D possibly TRBD2 on 6 matching bases. The germline V gene has CDR1 SGHTA and CDR2 FQGTGA. This CDR3 is 16 amino acids long. Trimming left V 1 base short and J 5 bases short, with 17 bases between. Written as DNA, the CDR3 is TGTGCCAGCAGCTTAATGCCGGCCGGCGCGGGGGAGACCCAGTACTTC. Its translation: CASSLMPAGAGETQYF.

The genes are TRBV2 and TRBJ2-5, with 10 bases identical to TRBD2. The CDR3 length is 15 residues. Trimming removed 4 bases from V and 2 bases from J; junction bases left unmatched: 4. CDR1 SNHLY and CDR2 FYNNEI come from the germline V gene. CDR3 sequence: CASSATSGEQETQYF. The CDR3 DNA reads as TGTGCCAGCAGTGCTACTAGCGGGGAGCAAGAGACCCAGTACTTC.

The chain links TRBV7-2 to TRBJ1-5; no definite D call. The V end lost 1 base, the J end lost 6 bases, and 10 bases lay between the germline ends. CDR3 length: 14 amino acids. The germline V gene encodes CDR1 SGHTA and CDR2 FQGNSA. The CDR3 reads CASSLEREAQPQHF. The DNA for the CDR3 is TGTGCCAGCAGCTTAGAAAGGGAGGCTCAGCCCCAGCATTTT.

V and J are TRBV7-3 and TRBJ2-5; D is possibly TRBD1 (7 bases). V gave up 5 bases and J gave up 3 bases, with 16 bases separating them. The CDR3 is 15 amino acids. Per germline, CDR1 SGHTA and CDR2 FQGTGA. The chain's CDR3 is CASSQGGSQEETQYF. In DNA, the CDR3 is TGTGCCAGCAGCCAGGGGGGTAGCCAGGAAGAGACCCAGTACTTC. Using reference TRBV7-3 and TRBJ2-5 for the parts outside the CDR3, the full variable domain is GAGVSQTPSNKVTEKGKYVELRCDPISGHTALYWYRQSLGQGPEFLIYFQGTGAADDSGLPNDRFFAVRPEGSVSTLKIQRTERGDSAVYLCASSQGGSQEETQYFGPGTRLLVL.

The V gene is TRBV7-2, the J gene TRBJ1-2, with 10 bases that match TRBD1. The CDR3 totals 16 residues. The V gene's germline CDR1 is SGHTA and CDR2 FQGNSA. Trimming took 8 bases from V and 7 from J; bases not matched to a gene: 16. The CDR3 loop is CASSRGGTGVFFGYTF. The CDR3 nucleotides are TGTGCCAGCTCGAGGGGGGGGACAGGGGTGTTCTTTGGCTACACCTTC.

This chain links TRBV5-1 with TRBJ2-1; D possibly corresponds to TRBD2 (7 bases). Per germline, CDR1 SGHRS and CDR2 YFSETQ. The ends were cut back, 6 bases at V and 0 bases at J, with 10 bases in the middle. This CDR3 contains 14 residues. CDR3 in amino acids: CASNREGSYNEQFF. Here the CDR3 DNA reads TGCGCCAGCAACAGGGAGGGCTCCTACAATGAGCAGTTCTTC. The full variable domain, in which reference TRBV5-1 and TRBJ2-1 provide the parts outside the CDR3, is KAGVTQTPRYLIKTRGQQVTLSCSPISGHRSVSWYQQTPGQGLQFLFEYFSETQRNKGNFPGRFSGRQFSNSRSEMNVSTLELGDSALYLCASNREGSYNEQFFGPGTRLTVL.

The chain is built from TRBV30 and TRBJ1-1; D is ambiguous. CDR1 and CDR2 from the germline V gene are GTSNPN and SVGIG (reference sequence). The V gene lost 0 bases and the J gene lost 4 bases, with 12 bases spanning the gap. The CDR3 runs 14 residues. In DNA, the CDR3 is TGTGCCTGGAGTGTAGGGCGGGGTGGCACTGAAGCTTTCTTT. Protein product: CAWSVGRGGTEAFF.

The chain uses TRBV11-1 and TRBJ2-7; 9 nucleotides line up with TRBD1. V dropped 5 bases and J dropped 5; count of bases not matched to a gene: 13. CDR1 SGHAT and CDR2 FQDESV come from the germline V gene (reference sequence). The CDR3 sequence is 16 residues long. The CDR3 DNA sequence: TGTGCCAGCAGCCCGTTTGCACAGGGACAGGGAAACGAGCAGTACTTC. Amino acids: CASSPFAQGQGNEQYF.

The J gene is TRBJ2-6, the V gene TRBV5-1; tentative D call: TRBD1 (6 bases). CDR1 SGHRS and CDR2 YFSETQ come from the germline V gene. The CDR3 is 15 amino acids. The germline V and J ends were trimmed by 2 bases and 0 bases, with 6 bases remaining between them. The CDR3 DNA reads as TGCGCCAGCAGCTTACAGGGCTCTGGGGCCAACGTCCTGACTTTC. The encoded protein is CASSLQGSGANVLTF.